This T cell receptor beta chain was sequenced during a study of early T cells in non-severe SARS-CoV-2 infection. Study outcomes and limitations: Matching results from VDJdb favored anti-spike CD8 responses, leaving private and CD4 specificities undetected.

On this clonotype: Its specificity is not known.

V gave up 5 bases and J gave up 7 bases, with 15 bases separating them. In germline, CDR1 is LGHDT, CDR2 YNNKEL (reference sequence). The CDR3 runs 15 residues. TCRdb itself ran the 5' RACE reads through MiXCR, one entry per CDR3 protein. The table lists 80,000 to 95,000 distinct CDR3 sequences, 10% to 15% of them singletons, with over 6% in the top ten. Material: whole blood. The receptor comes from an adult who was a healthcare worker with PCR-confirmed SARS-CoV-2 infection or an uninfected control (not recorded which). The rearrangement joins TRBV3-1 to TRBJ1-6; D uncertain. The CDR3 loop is CASSTGQLGNSPLHF. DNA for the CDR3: TGTGCCAGCAGCACCGGCCAGTTGGGGAATTCACCCCTCCACTTT.